This T cell receptor (beta chain) is drawn from a study of shared clonotypes between healthy human individuals. General study points: Despite large depth, rarefaction showed incomplete sorted-subset sequencing. Only blood samples were collected, and tissue repertoires likely differ.

The ends were cut back, 4 bases at V and 4 bases at J, with 7 bases in the middle. CDR1 and CDR2 (germline): SGHTA, FQGTGA. This CDR3 has 13 amino acids. The protocol was immunoSEQ multiplex PCR, while the TCRdb copy is restricted to in-frame clones and leaves out a portion. Of some 1,100,000 clones listed, 78% were seen once; the top ten hold 0.52%. Note on this clone: Its specificity is unknown.

The sequence derives from a man aged 18 to 30 in good health. Some clones in this sample may be carry-over from other donors' samples. J is TRBJ2-2 and V is TRBV7-3; D gene uncertain. Sequencing input: memory CD4+ T cells from PBMCs. Subset of the sample: CD45RA-negative fraction. The CDR3 nucleotides read TGTGCCAGCAGCTCGAGTTTCACCGGGGAGCTGTTTTTT. Amino acids: CASSSSFTGELFF.